This entry features one TCR beta chain sequence. Compared with germline, one end of the junction differs, possibly owing to a read error. Patients with ophthalmopathy all had a Clinical Activity Score of at least 3, a NOSPECS grade of at least 4 and duration under 3 months. This specimen belongs to a study of T cells in Graves' hyperthyroidism and ophthalmopathy. Germline lookup yields CDR1 SGHRS and CDR2 YFSETQ. The CDR3 extends over 12 amino acids. Authors of the study amplified TCR beta CDR3 regions from RNA transcripts. Carried out on the TCR CDR3, a first-round RT-PCR used the HTBI primer set. TCRdb re-called the multiplex PCR reads through MiXCR, storing one row per CDR3 protein. In the table there are a few hundred thousand distinct CDR3 sequences, roughly 20% of which are singletons.

The gene calls are TRBV5-1 and TRBJ2-5; D gene unclear. The receptor was isolated from a man between 18 and 29 years old with Graves' ophthalmopathy. Sequenced material: blood. CDR3 residues: CARSFGRETQYF. Written as DNA, the CDR3 is TGTGCCCGCAGCTTTGGTAGGGAGACCCAGTACTTC.